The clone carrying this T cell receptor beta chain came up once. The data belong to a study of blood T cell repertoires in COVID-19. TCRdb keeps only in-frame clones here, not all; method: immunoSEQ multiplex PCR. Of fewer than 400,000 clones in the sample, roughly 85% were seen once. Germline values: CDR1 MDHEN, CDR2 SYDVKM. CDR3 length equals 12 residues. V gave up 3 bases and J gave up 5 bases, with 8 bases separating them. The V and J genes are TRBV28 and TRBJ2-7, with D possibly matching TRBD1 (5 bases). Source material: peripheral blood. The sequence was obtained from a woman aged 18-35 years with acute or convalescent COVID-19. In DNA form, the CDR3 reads TGTGCCAGCAGTTTCCAGGGCCACGAGCAGTACTTC. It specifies CASSFQGHEQYF.